Listed below are T cell receptor beta chains from one sample, sequenced in a study of a mutant IDH1 vaccine in newly diagnosed glioma. Data came from immunoSEQ multiplex PCR; TCRdb stores just in-frame clones and leaves some out. This repertoire shows around 78,000 clones, around 85% found once; its top ten account for around 2%. Their specific antigens are unknown. Material: PBMCs, obtained from a glioma patient whose treatment included an IDH1 peptide vaccine. The receptors here all came from a man younger than 45 with glioma. Some clones in this sample may be carry-over from other donors' samples. Each CDR3 is given with its conserved first and last residue. D genes are given only for firm matches. The size entry is marked missing in some rows and otherwise reads once, few, many or a size class.

D: .; V: TRBV5-1; J: TRBJ1-5; size: .; CDR3: CASSQGEGQPQHF; DNA: TGCGCCAGCAGCCAGGGCGAAGGACAGCCCCAGCATTTT
D: TRBD1; V: TRBV7-2; J: TRBJ1-1; size: .; CDR3: CASSLRTGWEAFF; DNA: TGTGCCAGCAGCTTACGGACAGGGTGGGAAGCTTTCTTT
D: .; V: TRBV6-1; J: TRBJ1-1; size: .; CDR3: CAIGERVINTEAFF; DNA: TGTGCCATTGGGGAACGGGTTATCAACACTGAAGCTTTCTTT
D: .; V: TRBV7-2; J: TRBJ2-1; size: once; CDR3: CASSLDSSYNEQFF; DNA: TGTGCCAGCAGCTTAGACAGCTCCTACAATGAGCAGTTCTTC
D: .; V: TRBV27; J: TRBJ2-3; size: .; CDR3: CASSLQGNTQYF; DNA: TGTGCCAGCAGCCTCCAGGGGAATACGCAGTATTTT
D: .; V: TRBV28; J: TRBJ1-2; size: .; CDR3: CASSSGTYGYTF; DNA: TGTGCCAGCAGCTCGGGGACCTATGGCTACACCTTC
D: TRBD2; V: TRBV5-4; J: TRBJ2-3; size: few; CDR3: CASSPTSGNTDTQYF; DNA: TGTGCCAGCAGCCCGACTAGCGGGAACACAGATACGCAGTATTTT
D: .; V: TRBV28; J: TRBJ1-2; size: once; CDR3: CASSLSGIYGYTF; DNA: TGTGCCAGCAGTTTATCGGGCATCTATGGCTACACCTTC
D: .; V: TRBV14; J: TRBJ2-7; size: .; CDR3: CASSQARGITYEQYF; DNA: TGTGCCAGCAGCCAAGCGCGCGGGATTACGTACGAGCAGTACTTC
D: .; V: TRBV28; J: TRBJ1-5; size: .; CDR3: CASSLPGFLEPQHF; DNA: TGTGCCAGCAGTTTACCCGGTTTCTTGGAGCCCCAGCATTTT
D: .; V: TRBV6-5; J: TRBJ1-3; size: .; CDR3: CASSYRISGNTIYF; DNA: TGTGCCAGCAGTTACCGGATCTCTGGAAACACCATATATTTT
D: .; V: TRBV19; J: TRBJ1-1; size: .; CDR3: CASSIVPVRPNTEAFF; DNA: TGTGCCAGTAGTATAGTCCCTGTCCGACCAAACACTGAAGCTTTCTTT
D: .; V: TRBV29-1; J: TRBJ1-1; size: .; CDR3: CSASGGLNTEAFF; DNA: TGCAGCGCCTCCGGGGGCTTGAACACTGAAGCTTTCTTT
D: .; V: TRBV7-3; J: TRBJ1-1; size: .; CDR3: CASSLTLGIWTEAFF; DNA: TGTGCCAGCAGCTTAACGTTGGGGATCTGGACTGAAGCTTTCTTT
D: TRBD2; V: TRBV9; J: TRBJ2-7; size: .; CDR3: CASSVDASGNSYEQYF; DNA: TGTGCCAGCAGCGTAGATGCTAGCGGAAACTCCTACGAGCAGTACTTC
D: .; V: TRBV9; J: TRBJ2-1; size: .; CDR3: CASSVDEWNEQFF; DNA: TGTGCCAGCAGCGTAGATGAATGGAATGAGCAGTTCTTC
D: .; V: TRBV7-8; J: TRBJ1-1; size: .; CDR3: CASSLAGYTEAFF; DNA: TGTGCCAGCAGCTTAGCAGGGTACACTGAAGCTTTCTTT
D: .; V: TRBV30; J: TRBJ1-1; size: .; CDR3: CAWSVSLRTTEAFF; DNA: TGTGCCTGGAGTGTGAGTTTGCGTACCACTGAGGCTTTCTTT
D: TRBD2; V: TRBV4-1; J: TRBJ2-1; size: .; CDR3: CASSRPTSGGYNEQFF; DNA: TGCGCCAGCAGCCGCCCGACTAGCGGGGGTTACAATGAGCAGTTCTTC
D: .; V: TRBV28; J: TRBJ2-5; size: .; CDR3: CASSLWPSDRYF; DNA: TGTGCCAGCAGTTTATGGCCTTCGGACCGGTACTTC
D: .; V: TRBV28; J: TRBJ1-5; size: few; CDR3: CASNEVGRVSNQPQHF; DNA: TGTGCCAGCAACGAGGTGGGGCGAGTAAGCAATCAGCCCCAGCATTTT
D: TRBD1; V: TRBV9; J: TRBJ1-1; size: .; CDR3: CASSPKDRANTEAFF; DNA: TGTGCCAGCAGCCCTAAAGACAGGGCGAACACTGAAGCTTTCTTT
D: TRBD2; V: TRBV7-6; J: TRBJ2-2; size: once; CDR3: CASSLLSHREVNTGELFF; DNA: TGTGCCAGCAGCTTACTTTCGCACCGGGAGGTTAACACCGGGGAGCTGTTTTTT
D: TRBD1; V: TRBV7-3; J: TRBJ1-1; size: once; CDR3: CASSLRGGSGEAFF; DNA: TGTGCCAGCAGCTTAAGAGGGGGCTCCGGTGAAGCTTTCTTT
D: .; V: TRBV27; J: TRBJ1-6; size: few; CDR3: CASSRGRRNSPLHF; DNA: TGTGCCAGCAGTCGTGGACGGCGGAATTCACCCCTCCACTTT
D: TRBD2; V: TRBV28; J: TRBJ2-3; size: .; CDR3: CASSPTTLTSGRLVGTDTQYF; DNA: TGTGCCAGCAGTCCAACTACCCTGACTAGCGGGAGGCTTGTGGGCACAGATACGCAGTATTTT
D: .; V: TRBV27; J: TRBJ1-1; size: few; CDR3: CASSLNRVNTEAFF; DNA: TGTGCCAGCAGTTTGAACAGGGTGAACACTGAAGCTTTCTTT
D: TRBD1; V: TRBV28; J: TRBJ1-2; size: once; CDR3: CASSSRDSGGFNYGYTF; DNA: TGTGCCAGCAGTTCCCGGGACAGTGGGGGTTTTAACTATGGCTACACCTTC
D: .; V: TRBV27; J: TRBJ2-3; size: .; CDR3: CASSYSWRNTQYF; DNA: TGTGCCAGCAGTTATTCCTGGCGGAATACGCAGTATTTT
D: .; V: TRBV28; J: TRBJ1-6; size: .; CDR3: CASSLRTYNSPLHF; DNA: TGTGCCAGCAGTTTACGGACCTATAATTCACCCCTCCACTTT